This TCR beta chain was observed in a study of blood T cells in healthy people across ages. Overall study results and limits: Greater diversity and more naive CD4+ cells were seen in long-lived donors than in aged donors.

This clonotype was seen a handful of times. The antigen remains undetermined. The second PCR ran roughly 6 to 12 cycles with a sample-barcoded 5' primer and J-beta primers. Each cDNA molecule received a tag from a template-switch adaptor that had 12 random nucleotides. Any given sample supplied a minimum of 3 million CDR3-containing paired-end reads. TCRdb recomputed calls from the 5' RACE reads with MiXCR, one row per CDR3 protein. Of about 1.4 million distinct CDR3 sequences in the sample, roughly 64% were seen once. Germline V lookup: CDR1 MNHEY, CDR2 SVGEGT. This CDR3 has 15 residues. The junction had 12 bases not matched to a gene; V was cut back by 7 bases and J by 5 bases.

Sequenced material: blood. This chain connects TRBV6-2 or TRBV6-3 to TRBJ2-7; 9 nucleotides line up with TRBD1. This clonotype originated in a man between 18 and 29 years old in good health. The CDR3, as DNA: TGTGCCAGCAACGACTTGGGACAGGGACGCAACGAGCAGTACTTC. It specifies CASNDLGQGRNEQYF.